This passage covers 20 T cell receptor beta chains from one sample sequenced in a study of vaccination and CD4 T cells after COVID-19. These TCRs' antigens remain unknown. Cultured CD4+ T-cell DNA underwent Oncomine TCR Beta short-read sequencing. TCRdb re-derived calls from the PCR reads in MiXCR, one entry per CDR3 protein. Found here are over 15,000 distinct CDR3 sequences, about three quarters of them singletons; the top ten hold approximately 4.3%. Treatment: roughly 10-day PBMC culture with coronavirus spike peptide pools or control peptides (ViraFEST assay). The sample was CD4+ T cells from blood, cultured in vitro. The source of these receptors is a human donor who had recovered from COVID-19.

This chain uses TRBV6-5 with TRBJ1-2; TRBD1 matches 7 bases. Germline V gene lookup returns CDR1 MNHEY and CDR2 SVGAGI. The CDR3 has 14 amino acids. Trimming at V came to 2 bases and at J to 8 bases, leaving 8 bases not matched to a gene. The CDR3 reads CASSYQGGPQGYTF. CDR3 bases: TGTGCCAGCAGTTACCAGGGGGGGCCACAGGGCTACACCTTC.

V usage is TRBV19 and J usage is TRBJ2-3; 8 bases are shared with TRBD1. Germline V gives CDR1 LNHDA, CDR2 SQIVND (reference sequence). V shed 5 bases, J shed 4 bases, and the junction held 5 bases outside the gene matches. The CDR3 contains 14 residues. In DNA form, the CDR3 reads TGTGCCAGTAGTCGGCCAGGGGGCGCAGATACGCAGTATTTT. It is translated as CASSRPGGADTQYF. Full variable domain (rest looked up from reference TRBV19 and TRBJ2-3): DGGITQSPKYLFRKEGQNVTLSCEQNLNHDAMYWYRQDPGQGLRLIYYSQIVNDFQKGDIAEGYSVSREKKESFPLTVTSAQKNPTAFYLCASSRPGGADTQYFGPGTRLTVL.

This chain uses TRBV15 with TRBJ1-2, with a tentative D call TRBD1 (5 bases). The CDR3 covers 15 residues. Deletions cut 3 bases from V and 5 bases from J, with 16 bases between. Germline values: CDR1 LNHNV, CDR2 YYDKDF (reference sequence). The CDR3 nucleotides are TGTGCCACCAGCAGGCACAGACAGCAATCTTATGGCTACACCTTC. This codes for CATSRHRQQSYGYTF.

This clonotype occurred a few times. V usage is TRBV27 and J usage is TRBJ1-5; D gene ambiguous. V lost 3 bases, J lost 5 bases, and 8 bases lay in between. Germline V gene data show CDR1 as MNHEY and CDR2 as SMNVEV (reference sequence). This CDR3 spans 13 amino acids. The CDR3 sequence is CASSFGYYQPQHF. The CDR3 coding sequence is TGTGCCAGCAGTTTTGGTTATTATCAGCCCCAGCATTTT.

This clonotype was counted once. The CDR3 protein is CASSSGSTVQETQYF. CDR3 sequence (DNA): TGTGCCAGCAGCTCGGGGTCCACCGTGCAAGAGACCCAGTACTTC. The chain combines TRBV7-2 with TRBJ2-5, with a tentative D call TRBD2 (5 bases). Germline V gene lookup returns CDR1 SGHTA and CDR2 FQGNSA. Trimming stripped 4 bases from V and 2 bases from J, with 14 bases between. This CDR3 has 15 residues. Full variable domain (outside the CDR3, taken from reference TRBV7-2 and TRBJ2-5): GAGVSQSPSNKVTEKGKDVELRCDPISGHTALYWYRQSLGQGLEFLIYFQGNSAPDKSGLPSDRFSAERTGGSVSTLTIQRTQQEDSAVYLCASSSGSTVQETQYFGPGTRLLVL.

This clonotype was seen a handful of times. The V call is TRBV7-2, the J call TRBJ2-3; tentative D call: TRBD2 (6 bases). The CDR3 is made up of 16 amino acids. V gave up 1 base and J gave up 0 bases, with 11 bases separating them. The V gene's germline CDR1 is SGHTA and CDR2 FQGNSA. The CDR3 protein is CASSLVSGVSTDTQYF. CDR3 bases: TGTGCCAGCAGCTTAGTTTCGGGAGTTAGCACAGATACGCAGTATTTT.

This rearrangement joins TRBV19 to TRBJ1-1, with 10 bases lining up with TRBD1. CDR1 is LNHDA, CDR2 SQIVND, per germline (reference sequence). V lost 6 bases, J lost 5 bases, and 6 bases stayed unmatched. CDR3 length equals 14 residues. The CDR3 DNA reads TGTGCCAGTAGCGACAGGGGGCAGGGGACTGAAGCTTTCTTT. Translating it yields CASSDRGQGTEAFF.

J is TRBJ1-2 and V is TRBV24-1, with D possibly TRBD1 on 5 matching bases. The CDR3 consists of 13 residues. Trimming stripped 3 bases from V and 8 bases from J, with 12 bases between. Germline V CDR1 and CDR2: KGHDR, SFDVKD. Here the CDR3 reads CATSDRIRDGYTF. The CDR3 bases are TGTGCCACCAGTGATCGTATCAGGGACGGCTACACCTTC.

The table lists this clonotype with a few counts. The chain joins TRBV20-1 to TRBJ1-5, with D perhaps matching TRBD1 (5 bases). V gave up 4 bases and J gave up 7 bases, with 14 bases separating them. The germline V gene has CDR1 DFQATT and CDR2 SNEGSKA (reference sequence). The CDR3 length is 13 residues. CDR3 in amino acids: CSANRPGTQPQHF. In DNA, the CDR3 is TGCAGTGCTAACCGACCAGGGACCCAGCCCCAGCATTTT.

The gene calls are TRBV24-1 and TRBJ2-5; D not resolved. The V end was cut by 12 bases, the J end by 5 bases, with 12 bases between. Per the germline V gene, CDR1 is KGHDR and CDR2 is SFDVKD. This CDR3 has 11 residues. The CDR3 DNA reads as TGTGCCGCCACATTCTGGGAGACCCAGTACTTC. Encoded protein: CAATFWETQYF.

This clonotype came up a few times. The CDR3 here is CATSDPLADTQYF. In nucleotides, the CDR3 is TGTGCCACCAGTGATCCATTGGCAGATACGCAGTATTTT. This chain links TRBV24-1 with TRBJ2-3; D remains ambiguous. V dropped 3 bases and J dropped 4 bases, with 7 bases sitting between them. The CDR3 spans 13 residues. The germline V gene has CDR1 KGHDR and CDR2 SFDVKD.

This clonotype was picked up a small number of times. The chain combines TRBV27 with TRBJ2-6; no firm D call. Germline CDR1 is MNHEY and CDR2 is SMNVEV (reference sequence). V was cut by 8 bases and J by 0 bases, with 17 bases left in between. The CDR3 loop spans 17 amino acids. The CDR3, as DNA: TGTGCCAGCGGCCCGTGGGTCCAAAGCTCTGGGGCCAACGTCCTGACTTTC. Amino acid sequence: CASGPWVQSSGANVLTF.

The V call is TRBV2, the J call TRBJ2-7, with D tentatively TRBD1 (7 bases). This CDR3 region has 13 residues. Germline V gives CDR1 SNHLY, CDR2 FYNNEI. Trimming stripped 6 bases from V and 6 bases from J, with 15 bases between. CDR3 bases: TGTGCCAGCAGCGCAGGGGGGTCGAGCGAGCAGTACTTC. It is translated as CASSAGGSSEQYF.

This chain connects TRBV6-5 to TRBJ1-5; D might be TRBD1 (5 bases). Germline V gene data show CDR1 as MNHEY and CDR2 as SVGAGI. Trimming shortened V by 4 bases and J by 3 bases, and 19 bases separated the two germline ends. This CDR3 has 17 amino acids. The CDR3 region has the DNA TGTGCCAGCAGTTGGCCAGGTGGAGGGGCTAACAATCAGCCCCAGCATTTT. Amino acid sequence: CASSWPGGGANNQPQHF.

This clonotype was counted between two and nine times. This chain uses TRBV20-1 with TRBJ1-2; D might be TRBD1 (5 bases). Per the germline V gene, CDR1 is DFQATT and CDR2 is SNEGSKA (reference sequence). The V and J ends lost 5 bases and 4 bases respectively, with 11 bases between them. The CDR3 totals 12 residues. The CDR3 DNA sequence: TGCAGTGCTGGGGGGGGTGGCTATGGCTACACCTTC. It encodes CSAGGGGYGYTF.

The CDR3 sequence is CASSFRGTAQGNGYTF. CDR3 sequence (DNA): TGTGCCAGCAGCTTCCGAGGAACTGCGCAGGGGAATGGCTACACCTTC. The rearrangement joins TRBV7-9 to TRBJ1-2, with D tentatively TRBD1 (6 bases). The CDR3 loop spans 16 amino acids. Germline V CDR1 and CDR2: SEHNR, FQNEAQ (reference sequence). V lost 3 bases and J 6 bases, leaving 20 bases between the germline ends.

CDR3 nucleotides: TGTGCCAGTAGTATGGCAAATAGACAGGGAAGAAATTCACCCCTCCACTTT. Its protein product is CASSMANRQGRNSPLHF. V usage is TRBV19 and J usage is TRBJ1-6, with 7 bases matching TRBD1. V shed 3 bases and J 7 bases; nucleotides not matched to a gene: 12. This CDR3 region has 17 residues. Per germline, CDR1 LNHDA and CDR2 SQIVND (reference sequence).

This clonotype was observed a handful of times. V and J are TRBV7-2 and TRBJ1-5; no definite D call. Trimming cost V 1 base and J 2 bases, with 15 bases left between them. CDR1 is SGHTA, CDR2 FQGNSA, per germline. This CDR3 comprises 17 residues. The CDR3, as DNA: TGTGCCAGCAGCTTAGGTCCGGGAGGGTTAGGCAATCAGCCCCAGCATTTT. This codes for CASSLGPGGLGNQPQHF.

This rearrangement joins TRBV20-1 to TRBJ2-7; 9 bases align to TRBD2. Trimming at V came to 2 bases and at J to 2 bases, leaving 7 bases not matched to a gene. The CDR3 length is 15 residues. The germline CDR1 and CDR2 sequences are DFQATT and SNEGSKA (reference sequence). DNA of the CDR3: TGCAGTGCTAGAATAAGTCTAGCGGGGACCTACGAGCAGTACTTC. Encoded protein: CSARISLAGTYEQYF.

V usage is TRBV19 and J usage is TRBJ1-1; possibly TRBD1 for D (5 bases). CDR1 is LNHDA, CDR2 SQIVND, per germline (reference sequence). CDR3 length: 15 amino acids. V was trimmed by 1 base and J by 1 base, leaving 10 bases between them. The CDR3 DNA sequence: TGTGCCAGTAGTATAGTTCCCGGGACGAACACTGAAGCTTTCTTT. Translated: CASSIVPGTNTEAFF.